The next 6 T cell receptor beta chains were all read from a single sample in a study of lymphopenia after photon versus proton radiotherapy. Measured with immunoSEQ multiplex PCR; TCRdb has only the in-frame clones, and not every one. The sample yields some 45,000 clones, over 80% seen once. This sample comprised peripheral blood, obtained from a patient treated with proton-based radiotherapy. The source of these receptors is an older woman with pancreatic cancer.

The genes are TRBV7-2 and TRBJ1-1, with D unresolved. Germline CDR1 and CDR2: SGHTA and FQGNSA. V lost 1 base and J lost 3, with 9 bases in between. The CDR3 is 14 amino acids. This chain's CDR3 is CASSLVAGYTEAFF. CDR3 nucleotides: TGTGCCAGCAGCTTAGTCGCGGGGTACACTGAAGCTTTCTTT.

This clone was detected only once. The chain couples TRBV28 to TRBJ1-1; 8 bases are shared with TRBD1. The trim removed 5 bases at V and 7 bases at J, leaving 9 bases unmatched. CDR1 and CDR2 (germline): MDHEN, SYDVKM. The CDR3 loop spans 14 amino acids. CDR3 nucleotides: TGTGCCAGCAGTACGAGGACAGGGCTTTTTGAAGCTTTCTTT. As protein: CASSTRTGLFEAFF. Full variable domain (outside the CDR3, taken from reference TRBV28 and TRBJ1-1): DVKVTQSSRYLVKRTGEKVFLECVQDMDHENMFWYRQDPGLGLRLIYFSYDVKMKEKGDIPEGYSVSREKKERFSLILESASTNQTSMYLCASSTRTGLFEAFFGQGTRLTVV.

The V gene is TRBV28, the J gene TRBJ2-7; maybe TRBD1 (6 bases). Germline V gene lookup returns CDR1 MDHEN and CDR2 SYDVKM. V dropped 5 bases and J dropped 2 bases, with 16 bases sitting between them. This CDR3 comprises 15 residues. The CDR3 sequence: CASSKVRGTAYEQYF. CDR3 in DNA: TGTGCCAGCAGTAAGGTCAGGGGAACTGCCTACGAGCAGTACTTC.

The chain uses TRBV6-6 and TRBJ1-1, with 7 nucleotides matching TRBD1. Germline V CDR1 and CDR2: MNHNY, SVGAGI (reference sequence). V shed 10 bases and J 1 base; nucleotides not matched to a gene: 9. The CDR3 loop spans 14 amino acids. CDR3 in amino acids: CATRGTTENTEAFF. CDR3 bases: TGTGCCACCAGGGGGACCACGGAGAACACTGAAGCTTTCTTT.

This rearrangement joins TRBV12-2 to TRBJ2-7; TRBD1 was called by the table and not checked on the DNA. TRBV12-2 is described as a pseudogene. This CDR3 comprises 15 residues. The CDR3 sequence is CASRRRDRQCYEQYF. DNA for the CDR3: TGTGCAAGTCGCCGCCGGGACAGACAGTGCTACGAGCAGTACTTC.

V gene TRBV4-3 combines with J gene TRBJ2-3, with 8 bases lining up with TRBD2. Losses at the gene ends were 0 bases for V and 3 bases for J; bases not matched to a gene: 14. This CDR3 is 19 amino acids long. CDR1 and CDR2 from the germline V gene are LGHNA and YSLEER. In DNA, the CDR3 is TGCGCCAGCAGCCAAGATAACCCGGTTGGTAGCGGGACTACAGATACGCAGTATTTT. This codes for CASSQDNPVGSGTTDTQYF.